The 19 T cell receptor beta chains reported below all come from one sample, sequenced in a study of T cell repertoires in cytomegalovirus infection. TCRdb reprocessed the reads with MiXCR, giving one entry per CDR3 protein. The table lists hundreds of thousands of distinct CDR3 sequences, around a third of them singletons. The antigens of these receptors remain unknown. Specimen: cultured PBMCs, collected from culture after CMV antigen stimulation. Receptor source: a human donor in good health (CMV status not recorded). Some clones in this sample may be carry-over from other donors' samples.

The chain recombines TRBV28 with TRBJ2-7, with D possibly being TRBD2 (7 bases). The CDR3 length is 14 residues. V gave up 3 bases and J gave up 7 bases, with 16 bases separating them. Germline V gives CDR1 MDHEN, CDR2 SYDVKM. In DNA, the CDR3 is TGTGCCAGCAGTTTCGGTCGGGGGGCTGGAGAGCAGTACTTC. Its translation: CASSFGRGAGEQYF.

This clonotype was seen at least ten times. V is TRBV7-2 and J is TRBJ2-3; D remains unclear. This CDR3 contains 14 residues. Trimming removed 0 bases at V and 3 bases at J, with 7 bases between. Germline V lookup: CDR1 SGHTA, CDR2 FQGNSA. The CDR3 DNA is TGTGCCAGCAGCTTAGCCACAGCAACAGATACGCAGTATTTT. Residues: CASSLATATDTQYF.

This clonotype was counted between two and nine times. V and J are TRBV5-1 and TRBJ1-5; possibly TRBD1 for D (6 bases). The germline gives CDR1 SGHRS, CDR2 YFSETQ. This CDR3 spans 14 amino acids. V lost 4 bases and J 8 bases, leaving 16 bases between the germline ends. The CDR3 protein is CASSPSQGLEPQHF. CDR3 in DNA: TGCGCCAGCAGCCCATCACAGGGCTTGGAGCCCCAGCATTTT.

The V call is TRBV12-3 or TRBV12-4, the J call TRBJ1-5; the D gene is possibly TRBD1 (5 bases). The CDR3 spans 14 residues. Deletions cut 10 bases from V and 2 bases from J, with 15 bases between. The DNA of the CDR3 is TGTGCCACCGCGGGGGGATCTGGCAATCAGCCCCAGCATTTT. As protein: CATAGGSGNQPQHF.

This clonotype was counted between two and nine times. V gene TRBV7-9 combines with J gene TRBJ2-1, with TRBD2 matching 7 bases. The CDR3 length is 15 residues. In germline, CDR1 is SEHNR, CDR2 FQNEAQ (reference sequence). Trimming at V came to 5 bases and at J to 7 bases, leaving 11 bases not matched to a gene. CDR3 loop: CASSRLAPGYNEQFF. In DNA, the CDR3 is TGTGCCAGCAGCCGACTAGCTCCAGGTTATAATGAGCAGTTCTTC.

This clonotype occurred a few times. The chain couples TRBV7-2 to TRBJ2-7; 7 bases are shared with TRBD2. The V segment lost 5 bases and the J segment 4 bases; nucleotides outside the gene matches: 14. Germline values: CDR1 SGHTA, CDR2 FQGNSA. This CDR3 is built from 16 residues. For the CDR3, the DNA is TGTGCCAGCAGCCCTTATGGATCTAGCGGTCGGTACGAGCAGTACTTC. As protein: CASSPYGSSGRYEQYF.

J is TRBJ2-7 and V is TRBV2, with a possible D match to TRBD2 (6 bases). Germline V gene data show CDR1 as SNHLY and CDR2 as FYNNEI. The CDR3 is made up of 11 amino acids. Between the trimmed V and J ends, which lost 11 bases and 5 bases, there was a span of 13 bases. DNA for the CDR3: TGTGCCTCCCGGGGGAGGAACGAGCAGTACTTC. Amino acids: CASRGRNEQYF. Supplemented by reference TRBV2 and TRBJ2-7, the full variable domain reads EPEVTQTPSHQVTQMGQEVILRCVPISNHLYFYWYRQILGQKVEFLVSFYNNEISEKSEIFDDQFSVERPDGSNFTLKIRSTKLEDSAMYFCASRGRNEQYFGPGTRLTVT.

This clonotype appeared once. The CDR3, as DNA: TGTGCCACCAGCAGGTACAGGGAAGATACGCAGTATTTT. Translated, it gives CATSRYREDTQYF. This chain links TRBV15 with TRBJ2-3, with a tentative D call TRBD1 (6 bases). CDR3 length: 13 residues. V was trimmed by 3 bases and J by 5 bases, leaving 9 bases between them. The germline V gene encodes CDR1 LNHNV and CDR2 YYDKDF (reference sequence).

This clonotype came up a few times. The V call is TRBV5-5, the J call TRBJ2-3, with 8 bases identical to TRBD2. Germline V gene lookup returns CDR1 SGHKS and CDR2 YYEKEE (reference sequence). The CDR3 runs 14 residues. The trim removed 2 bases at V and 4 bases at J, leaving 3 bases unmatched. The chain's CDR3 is CASSLGTRSDTQYF. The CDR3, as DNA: TGTGCCAGCAGCTTAGGGACTAGGTCAGATACGCAGTATTTT. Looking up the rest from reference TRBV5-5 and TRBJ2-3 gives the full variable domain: DAGVTQSPTHLIKTRGQQVTLRCSPISGHKSVSWYQQVLGQGPQFIFQYYEKEERGRGNFPDRFSARQFPNYSSELNVNALLLGDSALYLCASSLGTRSDTQYFGPGTRLTVL.

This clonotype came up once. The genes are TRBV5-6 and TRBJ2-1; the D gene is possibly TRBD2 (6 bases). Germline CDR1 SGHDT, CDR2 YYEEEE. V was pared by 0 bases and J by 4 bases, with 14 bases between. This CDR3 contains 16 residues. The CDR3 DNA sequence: TGTGCCAGCAGCTTGGGCGGGATGGATCCGTACAATGAGCAGTTCTTC. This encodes CASSLGGMDPYNEQFF.

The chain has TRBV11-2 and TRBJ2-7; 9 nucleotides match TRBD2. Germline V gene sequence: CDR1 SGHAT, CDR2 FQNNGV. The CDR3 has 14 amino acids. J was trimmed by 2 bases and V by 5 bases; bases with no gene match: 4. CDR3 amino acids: CASSATSGTYEQYF. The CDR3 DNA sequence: TGTGCCAGCAGCGCGACTAGCGGAACCTACGAGCAGTACTTC.

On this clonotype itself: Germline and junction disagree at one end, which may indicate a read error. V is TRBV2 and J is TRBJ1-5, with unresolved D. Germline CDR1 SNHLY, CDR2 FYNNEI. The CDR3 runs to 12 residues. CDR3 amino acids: CTSSEDGQPQHF. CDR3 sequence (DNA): TGTACCAGCAGTGAAGATGGTCAGCCCCAGCATTTT.

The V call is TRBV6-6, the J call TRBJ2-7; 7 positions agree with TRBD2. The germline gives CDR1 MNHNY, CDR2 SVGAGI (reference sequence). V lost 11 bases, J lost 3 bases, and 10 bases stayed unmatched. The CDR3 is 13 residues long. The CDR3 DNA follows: TGTGCCGCTACCGGGGACTACCGCTACGAGCAGTACTTC. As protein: CAATGDYRYEQYF.

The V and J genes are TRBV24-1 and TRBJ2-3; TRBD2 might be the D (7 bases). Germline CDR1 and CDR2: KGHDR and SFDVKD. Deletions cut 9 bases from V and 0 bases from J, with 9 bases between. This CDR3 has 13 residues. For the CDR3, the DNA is TGTGCCACCGGGGGGGCGAGCACAGATACGCAGTATTTT. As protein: CATGGASTDTQYF.

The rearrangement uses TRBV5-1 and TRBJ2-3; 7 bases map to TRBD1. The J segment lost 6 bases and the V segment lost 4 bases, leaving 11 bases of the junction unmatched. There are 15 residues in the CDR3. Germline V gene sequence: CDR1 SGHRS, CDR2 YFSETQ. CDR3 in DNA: TGCGCCAGCAGCCCCGGACAGGCATTGACGGATACGCAGTATTTT. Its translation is CASSPGQALTDTQYF. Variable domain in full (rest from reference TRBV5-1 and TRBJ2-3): KAGVTQTPRYLIKTRGQQVTLSCSPISGHRSVSWYQQTPGQGLQFLFEYFSETQRNKGNFPGRFSGRQFSNSRSEMNVSTLELGDSALYLCASSPGQALTDTQYFGPGTRLTVL.

The CDR3 region is CASSRDRGLTTEAFF. CDR3 nucleotide sequence: TGTGCCAGCAGTCGGGACAGGGGGCTTACCACTGAAGCTTTCTTT. The chain has TRBV2 and TRBJ1-1, with 12 bases matching TRBD1. V was pared by 5 bases and J by 4 bases, with 5 bases of the junction left unmatched. CDR3 length equals 15 residues. CDR1 is SNHLY, CDR2 FYNNEI, per germline.

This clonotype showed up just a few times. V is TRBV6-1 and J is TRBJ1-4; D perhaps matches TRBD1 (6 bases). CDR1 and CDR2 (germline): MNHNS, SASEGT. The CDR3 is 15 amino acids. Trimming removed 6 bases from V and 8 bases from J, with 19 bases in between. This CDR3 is CASSLTGTISEKLFF. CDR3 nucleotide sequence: TGTGCCAGCAGCCTTACCGGGACAATCTCAGAAAAACTGTTTTTT.

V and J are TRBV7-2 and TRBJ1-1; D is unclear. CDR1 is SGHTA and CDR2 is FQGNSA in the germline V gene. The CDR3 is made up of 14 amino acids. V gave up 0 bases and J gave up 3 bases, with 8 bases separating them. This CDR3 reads CASSLALPYTEAFF. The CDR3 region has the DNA TGTGCCAGCAGCTTAGCGCTTCCTTACACTGAAGCTTTCTTT. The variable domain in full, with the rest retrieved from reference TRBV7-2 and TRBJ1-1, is GAGVSQSPSNKVTEKGKDVELRCDPISGHTALYWYRQSLGQGLEFLIYFQGNSAPDKSGLPSDRFSAERTGGSVSTLTIQRTQQEDSAVYLCASSLALPYTEAFFGQGTRLTVV.

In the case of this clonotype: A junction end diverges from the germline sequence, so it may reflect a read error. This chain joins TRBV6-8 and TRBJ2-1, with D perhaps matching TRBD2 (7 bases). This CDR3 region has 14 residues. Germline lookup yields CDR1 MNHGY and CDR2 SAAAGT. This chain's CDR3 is CASRGGRGGDERFF. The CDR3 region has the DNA TGTGCCAGCAGGGGCGGGAGAGGGGGTGATGAGCGGTTCTTC.